This T cell receptor (beta chain) came from a study of blood T cell repertoires in COVID-19. Germline V gives CDR1 LGHDT, CDR2 YNNKEL (reference sequence). J was trimmed by 4 bases and V by 5 bases; bases with no gene match: 14. CDR3 length: 17 amino acids. This clone came up a few times. Sequenced by immunoSEQ multiplex PCR; TCRdb stores in-frame clones only, minus some. The sample has roughly 150,000 clones, approximately 86% seen once. This TCR derives from a human donor in a cohort sampled during active COVID-19. The sequenced sample consisted of peripheral blood. The genes are TRBV3-1 (or the pseudogene TRBV3-2) and TRBJ1-2, with 9 bases aligning to TRBD1. The CDR3 DNA follows: TGTGCCAGCAGCTTTTTTTCTAGGACAGGGGACTCCTATGGCTACACCTTC. Residues: CASSFFSRTGDSYGYTF.